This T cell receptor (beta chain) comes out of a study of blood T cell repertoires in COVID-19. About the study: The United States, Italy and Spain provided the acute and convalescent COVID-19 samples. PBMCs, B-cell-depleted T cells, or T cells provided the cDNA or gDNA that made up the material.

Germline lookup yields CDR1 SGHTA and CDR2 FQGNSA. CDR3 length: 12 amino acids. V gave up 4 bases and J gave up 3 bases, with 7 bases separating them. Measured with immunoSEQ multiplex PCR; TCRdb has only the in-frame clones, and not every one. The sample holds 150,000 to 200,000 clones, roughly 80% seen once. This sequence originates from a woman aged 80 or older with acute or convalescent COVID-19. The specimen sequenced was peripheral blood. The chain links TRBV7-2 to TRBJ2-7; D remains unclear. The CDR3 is CASSSFGYEQYF. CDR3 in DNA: TGTGCCAGCAGCTCCTTCGGCTACGAGCAGTACTTC. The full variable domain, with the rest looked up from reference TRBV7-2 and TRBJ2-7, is GAGVSQSPSNKVTEKGKDVELRCDPISGHTALYWYRQSLGQGLEFLIYFQGNSAPDKSGLPSDRFSAERTGGSVSTLTIQRTQQEDSAVYLCASSSFGYEQYFGPGTRLTVT.